This entry features one T cell receptor (beta chain) sequence. The record originates from a study of Ad26.COV2.S vaccination and SARS-CoV-2 variants. Produced via immunoSEQ multiplex PCR; TCRdb's table is partial and in-frame only. The table includes around 350,000 clones, 90% to 95% detected once. The germline V gene encodes CDR1 LGHDT and CDR2 YNNKEL (reference sequence). Trimming cost V 2 bases and J 2 bases, with 7 bases left between them. This CDR3 contains 14 residues. Sample: peripheral blood, taken after recovery from COVID-19. V and J are TRBV3-1 (or the pseudogene TRBV3-2) and TRBJ1-5; possible D gene TRBD1, 5 bases. This TCR was recovered from a human donor who had recovered from COVID-19. CDR3 sequence (DNA): TGTGCCAGCAGCCAACAGGGACGCAATCAGCCCCAGCATTTT. Translation: CASSQQGRNQPQHF.